The rows below give T cell receptor beta chains drawn from one sample of a study of T-cell reconstitution after alpha-beta-depleted transplantation in children. Via MiXCR, TCRdb re-called the PCR reads, giving one row per CDR3 protein. There are some 550,000 distinct CDR3 sequences in the sample; roughly 23% occur only once, and 13% to 15% lies in the top ten. Sample: PBMCs, mostly from graft donor cells, taken 360 days after TCRalphabeta/CD19-depleted stem cell transplant. The receptors were sampled from a boy under two years old who had a stem cell transplant for acute myeloid leukemia, so the T cells may come from the graft donor. Each CDR3 is given with its conserved first and last residue. The order of the fields is V gene, clone size, D gene, J gene, CDR3 protein, CDR3 DNA. A D gene is named only where the DNA matches it firmly. Clone size is not always given. Where it is, it says once, few, many or a class for expanded clones.

TRBV20-1,few,-,TRBJ1-2,CSAPTWGANYGYTF,TGCAGTGCCCCTACTTGGGGGGCGAACTATGGCTACACCTTC
TRBV28,-,TRBD1,TRBJ2-5,CASSSKGAWETQYF,TGTGCCAGCAGTTCTAAGGGGGCTTGGGAGACCCAGTACTTC
TRBV5-1,-,TRBD1,TRBJ1-1,CASSPGTDYQNTEAFF,TGCGCCAGCAGCCCAGGGACAGACTACCAGAACACTGAAGCTTTCTTT
TRBV12-3/TRBV12-4,-,-,TRBJ1-1,CASSFSQGRGEGDTEAFF,TGTGCCAGCAGTTTTTCCCAGGGGAGGGGGGAAGGGGACACTGAAGCTTTCTTT
TRBV6-1,-,-,TRBJ2-3,CASSTGGRITDTQYF,TGTGCCAGCAGTACCGGGGGCCGGATCACAGATACGCAGTATTTT
TRBV20-1,many,-,TRBJ2-1,CSARVPYNEQFF,TGCAGTGCTAGAGTGCCCTACAATGAGCAGTTCTTC
TRBV6-1,many,TRBD2,TRBJ2-3,CASLSDQSSGYTDTQYF,TGTGCCAGCCTTTCCGACCAATCTAGCGGTTATACAGATACGCAGTATTTT
TRBV20-1,few,-,TRBJ1-1,CSARDTAYTEAFF,TGCAGTGCCAGGGACACAGCCTACACTGAAGCTTTCTTT
TRBV29-1,many,-,TRBJ1-1,CSVVGGLLNTEAFF,TGCAGCGTTGTAGGGGGTCTCCTGAACACTGAAGCTTTCTTT
TRBV24-1,many,TRBD1,TRBJ1-1,CATRDRGEAFF,TGTGCCACCAGAGACAGGGGTGAAGCTTTCTTT
TRBV29-1,few,-,TRBJ2-6,CSGPGRTYSGANVLTF,TGCAGTGGCCCGGGGAGGACTTACTCTGGGGCCAACGTCCTGACTTTC
TRBV7-2,few,-,TRBJ2-6,CASSLGTVRSGANVLTF,TGTGCCAGCAGCTTAGGCACAGTTCGTTCTGGGGCCAACGTCCTGACTTTC
TRBV24-1,-,-,TRBJ1-1,CATQGSNTEAFF,TGTGCCACACAGGGTTCGAACACTGAAGCTTTCTTT
TRBV20-1,few,-,TRBJ1-1,CSATGRVAEAFF,TGCAGTGCTACAGGGAGGGTTGCTGAAGCTTTCTTT
TRBV4-2,-,TRBD2,TRBJ2-1,CASSPSGGAREQFF,TGTGCCAGCAGCCCTAGCGGGGGGGCCCGTGAGCAGTTCTTC
TRBV20-1,-,TRBD1,TRBJ1-5,CSAHDRGLGKSNQPQHF,TGCAGTGCACACGACAGGGGCCTAGGGAAAAGCAATCAGCCCCAGCATTTT
TRBV29-1,many,-,TRBJ2-2,CSVKVTGGTGELFF,TGCAGCGTTAAGGTGACCGGTGGTACCGGGGAGCTGTTTTTT
TRBV12-3/TRBV12-4,many,-,TRBJ2-3,CASSFLVQGPDTQYF,TGTGCCAGCAGTTTCCTGGTGCAGGGTCCAGATACGCAGTATTTT
TRBV2,few,-,TRBJ2-2,CASSELEENTGELFF,TGTGCCAGCAGTGAATTGGAGGAAAACACCGGGGAGCTGTTTTTT
TRBV7-2,few,TRBD1,TRBJ2-2,CASSPGTGVGGELFF,TGTGCCAGCAGCCCTGGGACAGGTGTGGGCGGGGAGCTGTTTTTT
TRBV20-1,-,-,TRBJ1-2,CSARFQAIWAYTF,TGCAGTGCTAGGTTCCAAGCTATCTGGGCCTACACCTTC
TRBV10-3,many,TRBD1,TRBJ2-5,CAISRTGGEETQYF,TGTGCCATCAGCCGGACAGGGGGTGAGGAGACCCAGTACTTC
TRBV29-1,many,-,TRBJ1-1,CSVETAMNTEAFF,TGCAGCGTTGAGACAGCTATGAACACTGAAGCTTTCTTT
TRBV5-5,-,-,TRBJ1-2,CASSDVGRGVYGYTF,TGTGCCAGCAGCGATGTGGGGAGAGGCGTCTATGGCTACACCTTC
TRBV20-1,many,-,TRBJ1-6,CSAAGGQAYSPLHF,TGCAGTGCTGCCGGGGGGCAGGCTTATTCACCCCTCCACTTT
TRBV6-1,few,-,TRBJ1-1,CASSDLTFTEAFF,TGTGCCAGCAGTGACCTGACTTTTACTGAAGCTTTCTTT
TRBV20-1,-,-,TRBJ1-2,CSAPKNRARDYGYTF,TGCAGTGCCCCGAAAAACAGGGCCAGGGACTATGGCTACACCTTC
TRBV20-1,-,-,TRBJ2-5,CSASGRAREETQYF,TGCAGTGCTAGTGGGCGGGCCCGGGAGGAGACCCAGTACTTC
TRBV5-1,few,-,TRBJ1-2,CASSFQDSFNYGYTF,TGCGCCAGCAGCTTTCAGGACAGCTTCAACTATGGCTACACCTTC
TRBV10-3,many,-,TRBJ2-5,CAIQGEGVRETQYF,TGTGCCATCCAGGGAGAGGGCGTGCGAGAGACCCAGTACTTC
TRBV15,-,-,TRBJ1-1,CATSRRGNTEAFF,TGTGCCACCAGCCGGCGGGGGAACACTGAAGCTTTCTTT
TRBV20-1,few,-,TRBJ2-4,CSASPERVKNIQYF,TGCAGTGCTAGCCCGGAGAGAGTCAAAAACATTCAGTACTTC
TRBV21-1,many,-,TRBJ1-6,CASGKGYSPLHF,TGTGCCAGCGGAAAAGGGTATTCACCCCTCCACTTT
TRBV11-2,-,-,TRBJ2-3,CASSLVARQGGRADTQYF,TGTGCCAGCAGCCTGGTAGCGAGGCAGGGGGGTAGGGCTGATACGCAGTATTTT
TRBV29-1,once,-,TRBJ2-3,CSVEVGFTGGRTDTQYF,TGCAGCGTTGAAGTAGGATTTACCGGCGGGCGCACAGATACGCAGTATTTT
TRBV15,-,-,TRBJ2-7,CATSRAVGFTYEQYF,TGTGCCACCAGCAGAGCGGTAGGATTCACCTACGAGCAGTACTTC
TRBV11-2,many,TRBD2,TRBJ2-3,CASSLEAGALTDTQYF,TGTGCCAGCAGCCTCGAAGCGGGGGCCCTCACAGATACGCAGTATTTT
TRBV6-1,-,-,TRBJ2-5,CASQTGSQETQYF,TGTGCCAGTCAGACAGGATCACAAGAGACCCAGTACTTC
TRBV7-9,few,TRBD1,TRBJ1-2,CASSLARDSYGYTF,TGTGCCAGCAGCTTAGCCCGGGACAGCTATGGCTACACCTTC
TRBV29-1,-,-,TRBJ1-1,CSVETGTFEAFF,TGCAGCGTTGAAACAGGGACGTTTGAAGCTTTCTTT
TRBV5-1,many,TRBD1,TRBJ1-6,CASSLEPGQNSPLHF,TGCGCCAGCAGCTTGGAGCCGGGACAGAATTCACCCCTCCACTTT